This T cell receptor (beta chain) was recovered during a study of cytomegalovirus exposure and HLA in healthy donors. Study results and limitations: In vitro confirmation showed three CMV-associated chains to be CMV antigen specific. Researchers counted about 150 TCR beta chains as cytomegalovirus-associated. The HLA-A and HLA-B alleles of most subjects were reportedly predicted accurately from TCR beta sequences. Most TCR sequences proved rare, with some public TCRs found in many donors.

Of note for this clone: As yet, its antigen is unknown.

The PCR used 60 Vbeta and 13 Jbeta primers. The table came from immunoSEQ multiplex PCR; TCRdb's copy has only in-frame clones and leaves some out. The sample includes fewer than 350,000 clones, over 85% of them seen just once. The sample was PBMCs. The clonotype comes from a woman under 30 in good health and CMV-seronegative.

CDR3 amino acids: CASSEPPDYLISSDTQYF. As DNA, the CDR3 is TGTGCCAGCAGTGAACCCCCGGACTACCTCATAAGTTCAGATACGCAGTATTTT. The J gene is TRBJ2-3, the V gene TRBV6-1; TRBD2 is a possible D gene (6 bases). With 2 bases removed from V and 4 bases from J, the gap between germline ends came to 22 bases. Germline V gene sequence: CDR1 MNHNS, CDR2 SASEGT. The CDR3 extends over 18 amino acids.